The entry below describes one T cell receptor beta chain. Germline values: CDR1 KGHSH, CDR2 LQKENI. The CDR3 runs 13 residues. The V end was cut by 0 bases, the J end by 2 bases, with 5 bases between. Sequencing used immunoSEQ multiplex PCR; TCRdb keeps in-frame clones, though not all of them. The data contain roughly 60,000 clones, 65% to 85% of them seen just once; the ten biggest clones take up roughly a tenth. These data are taken from a study of blood T cell repertoires in COVID-19. Sequenced: peripheral blood. The sequence was collected from an elderly man with COVID-19, enrolled during active disease. This chain joins TRBV18 and TRBJ2-7; D is perhaps TRBD2 (5 bases). This chain's CDR3 is CASSPPRAYEQYV. In DNA form, the CDR3 reads TGTGCCAGCTCACCACCGAGGGCCTACGAGCAGTACGTC.